These T cell receptor beta chains were read from a single sample in a study of cytomegalovirus exposure and HLA in healthy donors. Measured with immunoSEQ multiplex PCR; TCRdb has only the in-frame clones, and not every one. The table lists roughly 170,000 clones, approximately 80% of them singletons. Sequencing was performed on PBMCs. Every receptor here comes from a young man in good health and CMV-seronegative. CDR3s include the opening cysteine and the closing phenylalanine or tryptophan. Each record gives: V gene, J gene, CDR3 protein.

>TRBV2|TRBJ1-4
CASRNYPGGIEKLFF
>TRBV27|TRBJ2-7
CASSLSPAKRSSYEQYF
>TRBV30|TRBJ2-7
CAFGQGAYYEQYF
>TRBV5-1|TRBJ2-7
CASSGPGLGYEQYF
>TRBV10-3|TRBJ2-7
CAISGAGEGEQYF
>TRBV27|TRBJ2-2
CASSRTGFTGELFF
>TRBV5-1|TRBJ2-1
CASSFSVPNNEQFF
>TRBV5-1|TRBJ1-4
CASSYSTGATNEKLFF
>TRBV5-1|TRBJ2-7
CASTQGGARYEQYF
>TRBV9|TRBJ2-1
CASSPPVGAAYNEQFF
>TRBV11-2|TRBJ2-5
CASSPDWTVRETQYF
>TRBV5-6|TRBJ2-7
CASSLTDSYEQYF
>TRBV5-6|TRBJ1-4
CASSGGGDRLFF
>TRBV30|TRBJ2-7
CAWSVYSSYEQYF
>TRBV19|TRBJ2-7
CASSIGTGAPYEQYF
>TRBV5-5|TRBJ1-4
CASSLDVASEKLFF
>TRBV4-3|TRBJ2-1
CASSQLAGIHNEQFF
>TRBV5-6|TRBJ2-5
CASSSIAYISGGTQETQYF
>TRBV27|TRBJ2-5
CASSLYGRFQETQYF
>TRBV6-5|TRBJ2-1
CASNGQGASEQFF
>TRBV5-6|TRBJ2-3
CASSSLGPRTDTQYF
>TRBV19|TRBJ1-1
CASSTTRLQGATEAFF
>TRBV6-4|TRBJ2-5
CASSEDGRGETQYF
>TRBV6-5|TRBJ2-1
CASSSSGRWDEQFF
>TRBV10-3|TRBJ2-3
CAISEGGDTQYF
>TRBV4-2|TRBJ2-3
CASSLPSGGAVRADTQYF
>TRBV2|TRBJ1-5
CASSDSLKEVGPQHF
>TRBV2|TRBJ2-5
CASARRETQYF
>TRBV19|TRBJ2-1
CASSMRGQSRSYNEQFF
>TRBV5-1|TRBJ2-7
CAGGYEQYF
>TRBV6-5|TRBJ1-5
CASSYSGQGDQPQHF
>TRBV6-1|TRBJ1-5
CASRRTAQPQHF
>TRBV7-2|TRBJ2-7
CASSLVGPEQYF
>TRBV13|TRBJ2-5
CASSPGGQETQYF
>TRBV30|TRBJ2-3
CAWSTGDSGFTDTQYF
>TRBV21-1|TRBJ1-5
CASSNRGSNQPQHF
>TRBV25-1|TRBJ1-2
CASSESRQGSNNYGYTF
>TRBV4-1|TRBJ2-7
CASSQQPGGSYEQYF
>TRBV6-6|TRBJ1-1
CASRDGTSNTEAFF
>TRBV4-3|TRBJ2-7
CASSQGASYEQYF
>TRBV10-3|TRBJ2-2
CAIRGQTDTGELFF
>TRBV5-1|TRBJ2-2
CASSFQGTGELFF
>TRBV30|TRBJ2-4
CAWSVPRVKNIQYF
>TRBV28|TRBJ2-3
CASSPDRATQYF
>TRBV29-1|TRBJ2-1
CSLEGASSEQFF
>TRBV5-1|TRBJ2-2
CASSTGEMIPGELFF
>TRBV30|TRBJ2-1
CASSLGQSYNEQFF
>TRBV5-1|TRBJ2-5
CASSLGGGQETQYF
>TRBV18|TRBJ2-7
CASSRAGEANEQYF
>TRBV5-1|TRBJ1-1
CASSLGVRQLNTEAFF
>TRBV9|TRBJ1-3
CASSWGARGDSGNTIYF
>TRBV27|TRBJ2-7
CASSLRGPYEQYF
>TRBV5-1|TRBJ1-5
CASSEGQGGNQPQHF
>TRBV6-7|TRBJ2-7
CASSLQGASPEQYF
>TRBV27|TRBJ1-1
CASSLLGRTEAFF
>TRBV30|TRBJ1-2
CAWSRDRTYGYTF
>TRBV6-6|TRBJ2-2
CASSLDAPKLFF
>TRBV7-2|TRBJ1-1
CASSPTLSRGKGNTEAFF
>TRBV10-1|TRBJ1-5
CASIRGDSNQPQHF
>TRBV27|TRBJ2-1
CASSLNRDPYNEQFF